What follows describes a single T cell receptor beta chain. The record originates from a study of blood T cell repertoires in COVID-19. Across the whole study: Italy, Spain and the United States were the sources of the convalescent and acute COVID-19 samples. T cells, B-cell-depleted T cells, or PBMCs supplied cDNA or gDNA.

In the original processing: Amplification with reference gene primers provided the estimates of nucleated cell counts. Assay: immunoSEQ multiplex PCR; the TCRdb copy retains only in-frame clones and omits some. That table supplies the V and J calls and clone size; D and trimming were determined from the DNA. Of roughly 180,000 clones listed, more than 80% are singletons. Germline assignment: CDR1 MNHNY and CDR2 SVGAGI (reference sequence). CDR3 size: 16 residues. Trimming removed 0 bases at V and 2 bases at J, with 11 bases between. The sequenced sample consisted of peripheral blood. The V gene is TRBV6-6, the J gene TRBJ2-1; D may be TRBD1 (6 bases). The receptor comes from a woman aged 55-69 years with acute or convalescent COVID-19. CDR3 nucleotides: TGTGCCAGCAGTTACTCGTATCAGGGGCCCTACAATGAGCAGTTCTTC. The encoded protein is CASSYSYQGPYNEQFF.